The source of this T cell receptor beta chain is a study of OX40 agonist ivuxolimab in advanced cancers. Looking at the study overall: Dose-escalation cases comprised hepatocellular carcinoma, melanoma, renal cell or head and neck cancer.

To note about this clone: The target antigen is unknown.

Findings of the study overall: Clonal expansion was seen in CD4+ and CD8+ blood T cells by week 6 at 0.1 to 3.0 mg/kg.

Using immunoSEQ multiplex PCR, the repertoire was profiled, and TCRdb retains in-frame clones only, with some absent. The repertoire holds fewer than 45,000 clones, with approximately 90% as singletons. Peripheral blood came from all dose cohorts at three timepoints. Germline CDR1 reads SGHDT; CDR2 reads YYEEEE. V lost 4 bases and J 2 bases, leaving 13 bases between the germline ends. The CDR3 sequence is 14 residues long. The sample in question was CD4+ or CD8+ T cells sorted from blood, obtained in a trial of the OX40 agonist ivuxolimab. The TCR sequence derives from an adult with an advanced solid tumor such as melanoma, head and neck, liver or kidney cancer. The V gene is TRBV5-6, the J gene TRBJ2-7; possible D gene TRBD1, 5 bases. The CDR3 sequence is CASSRKGFTYEQYF. The CDR3 coding sequence is TGTGCCAGCAGCCGGAAGGGGTTCACCTACGAGCAGTACTTC.